Below are 27 T cell receptor beta chains sequenced from a single sample in a study of patients and donors after allogeneic stem cell transplantation. TCRdb reprocessed the RT-PCR reads with MiXCR, giving one entry per CDR3 protein. The repertoire includes more than 25,000 distinct CDR3 sequences, 8% to 10% of them detected once, and roughly 50% sits in the top ten. Sequences were obtained from blood, either unsorted or a sorted T cell fraction (not recorded which). These TCRs come from a human donor who was either an allogeneic HSCT recipient or a stem cell or donor lymphocyte infusion donor (not recorded which). It is not recorded whose cells these are; they may come from a transplant donor.

This clonotype was seen more than once but under ten times. This chain uses TRBV4-1 with TRBJ1-5; 9 positions match TRBD1. Germline V lookup: CDR1 MGHRA, CDR2 YSYEKL. The CDR3 runs 16 residues. The V gene end was trimmed by 3 bases and the J gene end by 3 bases; junction bases not matched to a gene: 6. The CDR3 region is CASSQRDRAHNQPQHF. In DNA, the CDR3 is TGCGCCAGCAGCCAGAGGGACAGGGCCCACAATCAGCCCCAGCATTTT.

This CDR3 is CASSLSVSMNTEAFF. DNA for the CDR3: TGCGCCAGCAGCTTGTCGGTCAGTATGAACACTGAAGCTTTCTTT. The V gene is TRBV5-1, the J gene TRBJ1-1; D gene uncertain. V lost 1 base, J lost 0 bases, and 10 bases lay in between. CDR1 and CDR2 from the germline V gene are SGHRS and YFSETQ. The CDR3 has 15 amino acids.

The rearrangement uses TRBV5-4 and TRBJ2-1; 10 bases fit TRBD2. Trimming took 2 bases from V and 4 from J; bases not matched to a gene: 3. Germline-derived CDR1 and CDR2 are SGHNT and YYREEE (reference sequence). The CDR3 has 15 amino acids. Here the CDR3 reads CASSFGTSDYNEQFF. For the CDR3, the DNA is TGTGCCAGCAGCTTCGGGACTAGCGATTACAATGAGCAGTTCTTC. Filled out from reference TRBV5-4 and TRBJ2-1, the complete variable domain reads ETGVTQSPTHLIKTRGQQVTLRCSSQSGHNTVSWYQQALGQGPQFIFQYYREEENGRGNFPPRFSGLQFPNYSSELNVNALELDDSALYLCASSFGTSDYNEQFFGPGTRLTVL.

V usage is TRBV2 and J usage is TRBJ2-2; 9 bases align to TRBD2. CDR3 length: 17 residues. The V gene's germline CDR1 is SNHLY and CDR2 FYNNEI. Trimming took 2 bases from V and 6 from J; bases not matched to a gene: 10. The CDR3 DNA reads as TGTGCCAGCAGTGAAAGAGGACTAGCGCCGCTACCCGGGGAGCTGTTTTTT. This translates into CASSERGLAPLPGELFF.

This clonotype was seen only a few times. J is TRBJ1-2 and V is TRBV18, with 10 bases fitting TRBD1. The germline gives CDR1 KGHSH, CDR2 LQKENI. The J segment lost 5 bases and the V segment lost 4 bases, leaving 7 bases of the junction unmatched. The CDR3 runs to 15 residues. This CDR3 is CASSRGTGARYGYTF. The CDR3 DNA is TGTGCCAGCTCACGAGGGACAGGGGCCCGGTATGGCTACACCTTC.

This chain connects TRBV2 to TRBJ1-2; D is perhaps TRBD1 (6 bases). Per the germline V gene, CDR1 is SNHLY and CDR2 is FYNNEI. This CDR3 region has 14 residues. V lost 7 bases and J 8 bases, leaving 20 bases between the germline ends. CDR3 sequence (DNA): TGTGCCAGCACCCGGACAGCCCGGGTGGAGGGCTACACCTTC. Its protein product is CASTRTARVEGYTF.

V gene TRBV4-1 combines with J gene TRBJ2-2; no clear D gene. The CDR3 is made up of 14 amino acids. V was cut by 0 bases and J by 5 bases, with 7 bases left in between. Germline CDR1 and CDR2: MGHRA and YSYEKL. The CDR3 reads CASSQDFGTGELFF. The CDR3 DNA is TGCGCCAGCAGCCAAGATTTTGGTACCGGGGAGCTGTTTTTT.

This clonotype occurred many times. The chain joins TRBV4-1 to TRBJ2-5; maybe TRBD2 (7 bases). The V gene lost 1 base and the J gene lost 4 bases, with 16 bases spanning the gap. Per the germline V gene, CDR1 is MGHRA and CDR2 is YSYEKL. CDR3 length: 16 amino acids. The CDR3 region has the DNA TGCGCCAGCAGCCAAGTCGGGGGGCGGAGGCCAGAGACCCAGTACTTC. Translation: CASSQVGGRRPETQYF.

The V and J genes are TRBV6-1 and TRBJ2-7, with 7 bases fitting TRBD1. Germline V gene lookup returns CDR1 MNHNS and CDR2 SASEGT. The V and J ends lost 5 bases and 4 bases, in that order; junction bases with no gene match: 8. The CDR3 spans 14 residues. The CDR3 reads CASSRQGPAYEQYF. DNA for the CDR3: TGTGCCAGCAGTAGACAGGGACCGGCGTACGAGCAGTACTTC.

The chain links TRBV7-8 to TRBJ1-1; possibly TRBD1 for D (6 bases). This CDR3 is built from 15 residues. Germline lookup yields CDR1 SGHVS and CDR2 FQNEAQ. V lost 0 bases and J lost 4, with 12 bases in between. The CDR3 coding sequence is TGTGCCAGCAGCTTAGCGCTGGGGGGCCTCACTGAAGCTTTCTTT. It codes for CASSLALGGLTEAFF.

The chain employs TRBV7-2 and TRBJ1-5, with D perhaps matching TRBD1 (5 bases). Germline V CDR1 and CDR2: SGHTA, FQGNSA. The CDR3 sequence is 16 residues long. The V end was cut by 5 bases, the J end by 0 bases, with 14 bases between. This CDR3 is CASSLSLTVSNQPQHF. The CDR3 DNA follows: TGTGCCAGCAGCCTATCCCTGACAGTTAGCAATCAGCCCCAGCATTTT. The complete variable domain, with remaining parts taken from reference TRBV7-2 and TRBJ1-5, reads GAGVSQSPSNKVTEKGKDVELRCDPISGHTALYWYRQSLGQGLEFLIYFQGNSAPDKSGLPSDRFSAERTGGSVSTLTIQRTQQEDSAVYLCASSLSLTVSNQPQHFGDGTRLSIL.

This clonotype was seen many times. The J gene is TRBJ1-5, the V gene TRBV9, with D tentatively TRBD1 (5 bases). V shed 4 bases and J shed 6 bases, with 17 bases lying between them. The CDR3 is 15 amino acids. Germline loops: CDR1 SGDLS, CDR2 YYNGEE. The CDR3 nucleotides read TGTGCCAGCAGCCGAGCGGGGGAAAGGGGTCAGCCCCAGCATTTT. Translating it yields CASSRAGERGQPQHF.

The chain links TRBV19 to TRBJ2-5; 8 nucleotides align to TRBD1. CDR1 LNHDA and CDR2 SQIVND come from the germline V gene (reference sequence). CDR3 length: 13 amino acids. The V gene end was trimmed by 4 bases and the J gene end by 7 bases; junction bases not matched to a gene: 5. The CDR3 sequence: CASSKDGTGTQYF. The CDR3 DNA sequence: TGTGCCAGTAGTAAGGACGGGACAGGGACCCAGTACTTC. Supplemented by reference TRBV19 and TRBJ2-5, the full variable domain reads DGGITQSPKYLFRKEGQNVTLSCEQNLNHDAMYWYRQDPGQGLRLIYYSQIVNDFQKGDIAEGYSVSREKKESFPLTVTSAQKNPTAFYLCASSKDGTGTQYFGPGTRLLVL.

This clonotype was recorded at least ten times. The V gene is TRBV7-9, the J gene TRBJ2-6, with D hard to call. In germline, CDR1 is SEHNR, CDR2 FQNEAQ (reference sequence). The ends were cut back, 6 bases at V and 0 bases at J, with 3 bases in the middle. The CDR3 extends over 13 amino acids. The DNA for the CDR3 is TGTGCCAGCAGTAACTCTGGGGCCAACGTCCTGACTTTC. The encoded protein is CASSNSGANVLTF.

This clonotype was seen a handful of times. The J gene is TRBJ2-7, the V gene TRBV27; perhaps D is TRBD1 or TRBD2 (5 bases each). V lost 4 bases, J lost 1 base, and 14 bases lay in between. The germline gives CDR1 MNHEY, CDR2 SMNVEV (reference sequence). The CDR3 consists of 15 residues. Here the CDR3 DNA reads TGTGCCAGCAGTTCGGGACGGAGACTATCCTACGAGCAGTACTTC. This gives the protein CASSSGRRLSYEQYF.

Only a few counts were recorded for this clonotype. The genes are TRBV5-1 and TRBJ2-1; 10 positions match TRBD2. The CDR3 runs 18 residues. V was pared by 0 bases and J by 7 bases, with 13 bases of the junction left unmatched. Germline values: CDR1 SGHRS, CDR2 YFSETQ. CDR3 sequence reads: CASSLEGRSGRALNEQFF. Here the CDR3 DNA reads TGCGCCAGCAGCTTGGAAGGAAGAAGCGGGAGGGCCCTGAATGAGCAGTTCTTC. Full variable domain (remainder filled in from reference TRBV5-1 and TRBJ2-1): KAGVTQTPRYLIKTRGQQVTLSCSPISGHRSVSWYQQTPGQGLQFLFEYFSETQRNKGNFPGRFSGRQFSNSRSEMNVSTLELGDSALYLCASSLEGRSGRALNEQFFGPGTRLTVL.

This clonotype was observed many times. V gene TRBV28 combines with J gene TRBJ2-7; possibly TRBD2 for D (6 bases). V lost 6 bases, J lost 7 bases, and 22 bases lay in between. CDR1 is MDHEN and CDR2 is SYDVKM in the germline V gene. The CDR3 spans 15 residues. CDR3: CASSRPGVGDWEQYF. The CDR3 coding sequence is TGTGCCAGCAGCCGTCCGGGAGTGGGGGATTGGGAGCAGTACTTC.

This clonotype came up many times. The rearrangement joins TRBV7-9 to TRBJ1-2; D may be TRBD1 (5 bases). The V gene's germline CDR1 is SEHNR and CDR2 FQNEAQ (reference sequence). V lost 5 bases and J 3 bases, leaving 13 bases between the germline ends. CDR3 length equals 14 residues. CDR3 nucleotides: TGTGCCAGCAGCCGGTATCGGGACCACTATGGCTACACCTTC. Amino acid sequence: CASSRYRDHYGYTF.

J is TRBJ2-6 and V is TRBV4-1, with D possibly TRBD2 on 6 matching bases. The CDR3 extends over 17 amino acids. Deletions cut 0 bases from V and 4 bases from J, with 13 bases between. Germline assignment: CDR1 MGHRA and CDR2 YSYEKL. CDR3 sequence reads: CASSQDRLGLGANVLTF. As DNA, the CDR3 is TGCGCCAGCAGCCAAGATCGACTAGGATTAGGGGCCAACGTCCTGACTTTC.

This clonotype was detected many times. This chain joins TRBV28 and TRBJ2-3; 16 bases line up with TRBD2. This CDR3 region has 18 residues. In germline, CDR1 is MDHEN, CDR2 SYDVKM. J was trimmed by 6 bases and V by 6 bases; bases with no gene match: 12. The CDR3 sequence is CASSGTSGRAVIPDTQYF. The CDR3, as DNA: TGTGCCAGCAGCGGGACTAGCGGGAGGGCCGTAATCCCCGATACGCAGTATTTT.

This clonotype showed up many times. The chain uses TRBV7-9 and TRBJ2-1; 9 bases align to TRBD2. Losses at the gene ends were 7 bases for V and 8 bases for J; bases not matched to a gene: 9. Germline V gene data show CDR1 as SEHNR and CDR2 as FQNEAQ (reference sequence). This CDR3 is built from 14 residues. This CDR3 reads CASNPGLAPDEQFF. The CDR3 region has the DNA TGTGCCAGCAACCCGGGACTAGCACCTGATGAGCAGTTCTTC.

A few counts support this clonotype. This chain joins TRBV20-1 and TRBJ2-5; 8 bases map to TRBD1. The CDR3 runs 16 residues. Germline CDR1 and CDR2: DFQATT and SNEGSKA (reference sequence). V shed 0 bases, J shed 5 bases, and the junction held 11 bases outside the gene matches. The CDR3 is CSARDRSGTGGETQYF. The DNA of the CDR3 is TGCAGTGCTAGAGATCGGTCCGGGACAGGCGGCGAGACCCAGTACTTC.

At least ten counts were recorded for this clonotype. This chain links TRBV21-1 with TRBJ1-6. TRBV21-1 constitutes a pseudogene. CDR3 length equals 16 residues. CDR3 bases: TGTGCCAGCAGCAAAGAGGGAACAGCGGAACCTTCACCCCTCCACTTT. Protein: CASSKEGTAEPSPLHF.

This clonotype has at least ten counts. This chain uses TRBV25-1 with TRBJ2-2; D is undetermined. The V gene's germline CDR1 is MGHDK and CDR2 SYGVNS. V lost 4 bases, J lost 5 bases, and 11 bases lay in between. This CDR3 spans 14 amino acids. CDR3 amino acids: CASSVGFRTGELFF. In DNA, the CDR3 is TGTGCCAGCAGTGTAGGGTTTCGGACCGGGGAGCTGTTTTTT.

CDR3 nucleotide sequence: TGCGCCAGCAGCCCAACCCCTAGCGGCAGCACAGATACGCAGTATTTT. This sequence encodes CASSPTPSGSTDTQYF. The V gene is TRBV5-1, the J gene TRBJ2-3; 7 bases line up with TRBD2. The CDR3 length is 16 residues. The V segment lost 4 bases and the J segment 0 bases; nucleotides outside the gene matches: 8. Germline V gene data show CDR1 as SGHRS and CDR2 as YFSETQ.

This clonotype showed up many times. V and J are TRBV7-9 and TRBJ2-7; D is undetermined. The V gene lost 4 bases and the J gene lost 0 bases, with 13 bases spanning the gap. Germline V CDR1 and CDR2: SEHNR, FQNEAQ (reference sequence). There are 15 residues in the CDR3. The CDR3 DNA reads as TGTGCCAGCAGCTCCGTAAGCTGGAGCTCCTACGAGCAGTACTTC. Its protein is CASSSVSWSSYEQYF.

This clonotype appeared many times. The chain combines TRBV2 with TRBJ2-5, with unresolved D. Trimming shortened V by 6 bases and J by 3 bases, and 5 bases separated the two germline ends. Germline V gene sequence: CDR1 SNHLY, CDR2 FYNNEI. The CDR3 has 11 residues. The CDR3 bases are TGTGCCAGCAGCTCCGAAGAGACCCAGTACTTC. It specifies CASSSEETQYF.